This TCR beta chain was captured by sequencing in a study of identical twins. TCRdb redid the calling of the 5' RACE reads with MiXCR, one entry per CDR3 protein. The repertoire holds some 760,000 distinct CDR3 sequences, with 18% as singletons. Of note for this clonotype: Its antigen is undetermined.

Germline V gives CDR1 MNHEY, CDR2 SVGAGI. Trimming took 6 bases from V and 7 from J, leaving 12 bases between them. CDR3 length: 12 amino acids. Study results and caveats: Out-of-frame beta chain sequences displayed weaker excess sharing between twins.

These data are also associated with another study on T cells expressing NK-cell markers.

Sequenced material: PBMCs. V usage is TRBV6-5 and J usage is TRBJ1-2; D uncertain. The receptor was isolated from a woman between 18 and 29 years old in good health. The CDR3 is CASSKTLGGYTF. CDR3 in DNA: TGTGCCAGCAGCAAGACCCTGGGTGGCTACACCTTC.